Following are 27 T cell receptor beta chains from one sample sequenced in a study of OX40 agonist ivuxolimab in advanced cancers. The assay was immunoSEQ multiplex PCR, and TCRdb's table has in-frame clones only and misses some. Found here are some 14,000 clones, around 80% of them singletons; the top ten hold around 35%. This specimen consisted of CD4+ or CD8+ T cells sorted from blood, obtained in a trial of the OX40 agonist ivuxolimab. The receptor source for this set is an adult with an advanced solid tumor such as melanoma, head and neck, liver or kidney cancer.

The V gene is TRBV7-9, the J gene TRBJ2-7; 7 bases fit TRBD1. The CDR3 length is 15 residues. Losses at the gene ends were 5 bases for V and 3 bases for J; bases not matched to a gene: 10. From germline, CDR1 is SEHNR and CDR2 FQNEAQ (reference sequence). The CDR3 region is CASSPHTGDYYEQYF. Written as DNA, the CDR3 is TGTGCCAGCAGCCCACATACAGGGGATTACTACGAGCAGTACTTC.

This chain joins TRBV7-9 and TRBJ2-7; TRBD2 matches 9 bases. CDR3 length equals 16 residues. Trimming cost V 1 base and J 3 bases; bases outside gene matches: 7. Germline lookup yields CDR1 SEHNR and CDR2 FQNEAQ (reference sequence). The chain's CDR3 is CASSLEGGRARYEQYF. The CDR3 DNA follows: TGTGCCAGCAGCTTAGAAGGCGGGAGGGCCCGCTACGAGCAGTACTTC.

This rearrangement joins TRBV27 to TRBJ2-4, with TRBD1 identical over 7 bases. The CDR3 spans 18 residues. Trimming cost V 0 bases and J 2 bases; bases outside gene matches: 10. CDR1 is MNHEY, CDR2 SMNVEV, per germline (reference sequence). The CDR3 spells CASSLSYRGSGPKNIQYF. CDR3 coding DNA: TGTGCCAGCAGTTTATCGTACAGGGGAAGTGGTCCCAAAAACATTCAGTACTTC.

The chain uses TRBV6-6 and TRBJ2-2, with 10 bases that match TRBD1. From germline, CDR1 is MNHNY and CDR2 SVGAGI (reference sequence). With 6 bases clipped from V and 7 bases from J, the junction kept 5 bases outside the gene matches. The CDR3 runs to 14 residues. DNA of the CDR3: TGTGCCAGCAGAAGGGACAGGGGAGACGGGGAGCTGTTTTTT. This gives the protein CASRRDRGDGELFF.

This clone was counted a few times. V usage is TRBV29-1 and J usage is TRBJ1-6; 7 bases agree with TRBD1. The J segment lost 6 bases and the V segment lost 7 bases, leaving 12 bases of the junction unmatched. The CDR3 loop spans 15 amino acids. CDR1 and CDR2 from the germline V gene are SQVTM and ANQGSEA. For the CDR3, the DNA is TGCAGCGCTAGGCAGGGGGAAATCGGTAATTCACCCCTCCACTTT. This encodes CSARQGEIGNSPLHF.

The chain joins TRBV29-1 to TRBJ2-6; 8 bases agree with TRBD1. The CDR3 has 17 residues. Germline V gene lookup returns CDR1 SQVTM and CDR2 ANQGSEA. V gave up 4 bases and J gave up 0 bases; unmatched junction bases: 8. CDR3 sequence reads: CSVAGTGGRSGANVLTF. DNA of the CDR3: TGCAGCGTTGCGGGCACAGGGGGTCGCTCTGGGGCCAACGTCCTGACTTTC.

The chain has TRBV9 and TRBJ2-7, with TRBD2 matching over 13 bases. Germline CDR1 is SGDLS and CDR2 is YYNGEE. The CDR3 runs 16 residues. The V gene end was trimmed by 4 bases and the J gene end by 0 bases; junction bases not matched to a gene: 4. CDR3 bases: TGTGCCAGCAGCCCTGGGACTAGCGGGGCCTCCTACGAGCAGTACTTC. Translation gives CASSPGTSGASYEQYF.

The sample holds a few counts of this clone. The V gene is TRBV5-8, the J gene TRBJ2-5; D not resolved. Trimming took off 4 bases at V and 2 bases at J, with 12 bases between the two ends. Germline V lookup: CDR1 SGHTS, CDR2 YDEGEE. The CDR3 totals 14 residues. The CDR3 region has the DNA TGTGCCAGCAGCCCCCGCAGCGAACAAGAGACCCAGTACTTC. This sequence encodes CASSPRSEQETQYF.

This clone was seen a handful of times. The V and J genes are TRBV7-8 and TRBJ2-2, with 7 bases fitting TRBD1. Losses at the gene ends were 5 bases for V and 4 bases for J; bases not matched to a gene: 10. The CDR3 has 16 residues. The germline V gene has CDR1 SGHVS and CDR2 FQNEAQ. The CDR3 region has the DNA TGTGCCAGCAGCACGGGACAGCCTCGGGCCACCGGGGAGCTGTTTTTT. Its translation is CASSTGQPRATGELFF.

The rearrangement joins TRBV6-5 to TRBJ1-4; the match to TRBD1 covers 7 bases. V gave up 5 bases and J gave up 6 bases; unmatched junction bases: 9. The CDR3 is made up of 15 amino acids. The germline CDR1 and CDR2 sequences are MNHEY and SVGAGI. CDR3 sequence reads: CASSPQTGRDEKLFF. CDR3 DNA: TGTGCCAGCAGTCCTCAGACAGGGAGAGATGAAAAACTGTTTTTT.

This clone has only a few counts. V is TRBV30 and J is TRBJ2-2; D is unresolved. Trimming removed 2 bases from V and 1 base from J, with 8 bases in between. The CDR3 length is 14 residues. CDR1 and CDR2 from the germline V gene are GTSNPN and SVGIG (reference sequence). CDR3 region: CAWSNGLNTGELFF. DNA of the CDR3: TGTGCCTGGAGTAATGGATTGAACACCGGGGAGCTGTTTTTT.

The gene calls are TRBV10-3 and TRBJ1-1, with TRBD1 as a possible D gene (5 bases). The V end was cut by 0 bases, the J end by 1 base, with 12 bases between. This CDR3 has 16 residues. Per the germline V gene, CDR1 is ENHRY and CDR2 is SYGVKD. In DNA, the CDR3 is TGTGCCATCAGTGAGTCATCTTGGGGGGGGAACACTGAAGCTTTCTTT. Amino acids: CAISESSWGGNTEAFF.

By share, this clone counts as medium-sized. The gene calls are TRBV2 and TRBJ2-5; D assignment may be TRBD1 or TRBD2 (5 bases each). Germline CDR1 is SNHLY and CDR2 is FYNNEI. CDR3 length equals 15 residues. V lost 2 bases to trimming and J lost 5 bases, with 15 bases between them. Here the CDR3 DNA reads TGTGCCAGCAGTGAACCTGCCAGAGGGACGGAGACCCAGTACTTC. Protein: CASSEPARGTETQYF.

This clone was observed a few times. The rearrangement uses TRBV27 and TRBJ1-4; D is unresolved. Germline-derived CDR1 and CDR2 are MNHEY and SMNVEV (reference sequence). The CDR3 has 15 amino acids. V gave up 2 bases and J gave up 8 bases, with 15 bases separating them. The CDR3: CASSLGSGTAEKLFF. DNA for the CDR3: TGTGCCAGCAGTTTAGGTTCCGGCACCGCAGAAAAACTGTTTTTT.

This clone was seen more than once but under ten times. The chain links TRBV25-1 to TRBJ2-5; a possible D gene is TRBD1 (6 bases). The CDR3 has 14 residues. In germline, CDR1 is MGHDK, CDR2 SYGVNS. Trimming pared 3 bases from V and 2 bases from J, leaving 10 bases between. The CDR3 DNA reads TGTGCCAGCAGTGACAGGGGCCATCAAGAGACCCAGTACTTC. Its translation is CASSDRGHQETQYF. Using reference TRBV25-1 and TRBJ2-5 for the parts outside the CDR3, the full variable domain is EADIYQTPRYLVIGTGKKITLECSQTMGHDKMYWYQQDPGMELHLIHYSYGVNSTEKGDLSSESTVSRIRTEHFPLTLESARPSHTSQYLCASSDRGHQETQYFGPGTRLLVL.

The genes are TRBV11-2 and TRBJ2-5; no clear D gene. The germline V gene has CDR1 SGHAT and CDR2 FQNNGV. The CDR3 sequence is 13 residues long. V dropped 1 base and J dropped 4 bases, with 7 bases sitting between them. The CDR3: CASSLALSETQYF. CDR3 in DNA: TGTGCCAGCAGCTTAGCCTTATCAGAGACCCAGTACTTC.

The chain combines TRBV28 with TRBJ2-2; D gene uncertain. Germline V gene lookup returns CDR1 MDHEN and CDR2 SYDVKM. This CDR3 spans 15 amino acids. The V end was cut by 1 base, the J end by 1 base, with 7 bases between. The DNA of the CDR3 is TGTGCCAGCAGTTTATTTCCAGGGAACACCGGGGAGCTGTTTTTT. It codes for CASSLFPGNTGELFF.

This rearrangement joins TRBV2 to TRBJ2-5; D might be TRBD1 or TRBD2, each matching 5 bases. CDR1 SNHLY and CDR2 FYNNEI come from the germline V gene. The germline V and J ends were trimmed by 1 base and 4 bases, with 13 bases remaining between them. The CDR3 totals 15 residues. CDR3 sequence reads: CASSEGGAPGETQYF. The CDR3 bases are TGTGCCAGCAGTGAAGGAGGGGCCCCGGGAGAGACCCAGTACTTC.

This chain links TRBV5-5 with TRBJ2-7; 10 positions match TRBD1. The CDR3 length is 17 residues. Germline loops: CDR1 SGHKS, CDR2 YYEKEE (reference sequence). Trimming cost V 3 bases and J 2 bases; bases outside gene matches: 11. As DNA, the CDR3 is TGTGCCAGCAGCTGGAAGCCCGGGACAGGGGACCCCTACGAGCAGTACTTC. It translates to CASSWKPGTGDPYEQYF.

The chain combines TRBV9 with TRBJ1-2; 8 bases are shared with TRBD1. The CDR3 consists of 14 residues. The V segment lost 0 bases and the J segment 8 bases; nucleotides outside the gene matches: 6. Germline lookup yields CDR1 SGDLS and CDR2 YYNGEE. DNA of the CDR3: TGTGCCAGCAGCGTAGGGACAGGGTCGGAAGGCTACACCTTC. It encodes CASSVGTGSEGYTF.

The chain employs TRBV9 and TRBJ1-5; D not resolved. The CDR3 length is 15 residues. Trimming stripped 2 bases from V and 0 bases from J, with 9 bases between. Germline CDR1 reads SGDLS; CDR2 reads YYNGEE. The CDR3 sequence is CASSVAPFSNQPQHF. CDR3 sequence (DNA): TGTGCCAGCAGCGTCGCCCCCTTTAGCAATCAGCCCCAGCATTTT. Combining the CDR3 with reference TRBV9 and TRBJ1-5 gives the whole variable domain DSGVTQTPKHLITATGQRVTLRCSPRSGDLSVYWYQQSLDQGLQFLIQYYNGEERAKGNILERFSAQQFPDLHSELNLSSLELGDSALYFCASSVAPFSNQPQHFGDGTRLSIL.

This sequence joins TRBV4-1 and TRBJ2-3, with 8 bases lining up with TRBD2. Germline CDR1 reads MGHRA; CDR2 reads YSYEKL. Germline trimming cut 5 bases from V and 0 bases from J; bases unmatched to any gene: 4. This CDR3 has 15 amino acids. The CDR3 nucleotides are TGCGCCAGCAGCGACACGGGGGGGAGCACAGATACGCAGTATTTT. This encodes CASSDTGGSTDTQYF.

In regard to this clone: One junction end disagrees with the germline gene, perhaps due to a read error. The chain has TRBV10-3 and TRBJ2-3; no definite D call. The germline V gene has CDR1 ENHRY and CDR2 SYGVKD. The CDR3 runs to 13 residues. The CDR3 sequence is CASSYSIGDTQYF. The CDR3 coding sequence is TGTGCCAGCAGTTACTCGATCGGAGATACGCAGTATTTT.

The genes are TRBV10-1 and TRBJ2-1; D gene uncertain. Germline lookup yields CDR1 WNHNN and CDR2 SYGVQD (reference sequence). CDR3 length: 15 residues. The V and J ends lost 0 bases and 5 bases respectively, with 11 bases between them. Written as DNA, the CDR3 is TGCGCCAGCAGTGAGTCTATCGGCAGTAACAATGAGCAGTTCTTC. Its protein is CASSESIGSNNEQFF.

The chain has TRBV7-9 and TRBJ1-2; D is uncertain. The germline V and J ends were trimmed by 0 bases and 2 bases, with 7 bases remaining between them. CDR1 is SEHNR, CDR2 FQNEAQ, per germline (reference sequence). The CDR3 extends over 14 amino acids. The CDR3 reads CASSLASMNYGYTF. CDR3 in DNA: TGTGCCAGCAGCTTAGCCTCCATGAACTATGGCTACACCTTC.

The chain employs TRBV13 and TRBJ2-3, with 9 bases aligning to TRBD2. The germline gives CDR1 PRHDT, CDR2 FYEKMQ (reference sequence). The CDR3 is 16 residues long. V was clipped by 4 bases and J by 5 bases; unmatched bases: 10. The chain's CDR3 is CASSSRGGHSEDTQYF. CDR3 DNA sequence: TGTGCCAGCAGCTCGCGGGGGGGCCACTCGGAAGATACGCAGTATTTT.

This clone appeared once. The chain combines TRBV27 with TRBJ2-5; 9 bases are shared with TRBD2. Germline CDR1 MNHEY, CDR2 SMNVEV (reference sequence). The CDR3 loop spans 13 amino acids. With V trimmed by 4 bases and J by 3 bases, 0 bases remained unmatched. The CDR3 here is CASSWTSEETQYF. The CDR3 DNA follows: TGTGCCAGCAGTTGGACTAGCGAAGAGACCCAGTACTTC.